These 26 T cell receptor beta chains were sequenced from one sample in a study of a mutant IDH1 vaccine in newly diagnosed glioma (dated by TCRdb to the early 2020s). Antigens for these TCRs are unknown. Libraries were prepared through the immunoSEQ multiplex PCR assay. Here the immuneACCESS table is served through TCRdb, limited to in-frame sequences with V and J called. Missing clones are a known gap in these copies; in checked studies unresolved V genes cover under half, and the rest lacks a known reason. A total of roughly 64,000 clones appear in this sample, 65% to 75% of them only once. The ten top clones hold 4.7% of the sample. The sample's time point, from its label and the paper: week 35, safety follow-up. Each vaccine dose was 300 ug of a 20-mer mutant IDH1 peptide in Montanide, given subcutaneously with topical imiquimod. Here the sequenced sample was PBMCs, taken from a glioma patient whose treatment included an IDH1 peptide vaccine. The receptor source for this set is a man aged 45-60 years with glioma.

This clone was detected once. This sequence joins TRBV2 and TRBJ2-7; D is perhaps TRBD1 (6 bases). The CDR3 covers 16 residues. V was shortened by 0 bases and J by 2 bases, with 14 bases between the two germline ends. CDR1 and CDR2 from the germline V gene are SNHLY and FYNNEI. The CDR3 sequence is CASSEASGNRAYEQYF. The CDR3 bases are TGTGCCAGCAGTGAAGCTTCGGGGAACAGGGCCTACGAGCAGTACTTC.

This chain connects TRBV6-5 to TRBJ1-1; TRBD1 might be the D (6 bases). Germline-derived CDR1 and CDR2 are MNHEY and SVGAGI. This CDR3 is built from 14 residues. Trimming pared 6 bases from V and 4 bases from J, leaving 15 bases between. In DNA, the CDR3 is TGTGCCAGCAGCCCCAGGGGTTGGAGCACTGAAGCTTTCTTT. Translated, it gives CASSPRGWSTEAFF.

By its share, this clone is medium-sized. The rearrangement uses TRBV6-5 and TRBJ2-3; D gene unclear. Germline CDR1 reads MNHEY; CDR2 reads SVGAGI. CDR3 size: 13 residues. The V gene lost 6 bases and the J gene lost 0 bases, with 7 bases spanning the gap. The CDR3 DNA follows: TGTGCCAGCAGACGAGAGAGCACAGATACGCAGTATTTT. This sequence encodes CASRRESTDTQYF.

This clone has more than one count but fewer than ten. The chain has TRBV7-2 and TRBJ2-3; 8 nucleotides agree with TRBD2. There are 15 residues in the CDR3. CDR1 and CDR2 from the germline V gene are SGHTA and FQGNSA. After removal of 8 bases from V and 6 bases from J, the junction contained 13 bases not matched to a gene. CDR3 region: CASRRAGVVLDTQYF. The CDR3 bases are TGTGCCAGCCGGAGAGCGGGGGTGGTCCTGGATACGCAGTATTTT.

This rearrangement joins TRBV28 to TRBJ1-1; 8 bases fit TRBD1. The CDR3 totals 11 residues. In germline, CDR1 is MDHEN, CDR2 SYDVKM. J lost 10 bases, V lost 5 bases, and 3 bases had no gene match. CDR3: CASSRTGGAFF. As DNA, the CDR3 is TGTGCCAGCAGTCGAACAGGGGGAGCTTTCTTT.

This clone was detected only once. This rearrangement joins TRBV5-1 to TRBJ2-3; no definite D call. This CDR3 spans 17 amino acids. V dropped 4 bases and J dropped 6 bases, with 24 bases sitting between them. Germline V gene sequence: CDR1 SGHRS, CDR2 YFSETQ. CDR3 sequence: CASSQPRANNLEDTQYF. The CDR3 DNA sequence: TGCGCCAGCAGCCAGCCGAGAGCGAACAACCTGGAGGATACGCAGTATTTT.

This chain joins TRBV15 and TRBJ1-2, with D possibly TRBD1 on 6 matching bases. The CDR3 has 14 residues. Germline V gene sequence: CDR1 LNHNV, CDR2 YYDKDF (reference sequence). V lost 3 bases, J lost 4 bases, and 12 bases lay in between. In nucleotides, the CDR3 is TGTGCCACCAGCAGTGACAGGACTTCCTATGGCTACACCTTC. Translation gives CATSSDRTSYGYTF.

The chain uses TRBV7-2 and TRBJ1-2; no definite D call. The CDR3 is 13 residues long. V was shortened by 7 bases and J by 0 bases, with 9 bases between the two germline ends. Germline CDR1 and CDR2: SGHTA and FQGNSA. The CDR3 reads CASTSAANYGYTF. As DNA, the CDR3 is TGTGCCAGCACCTCGGCTGCTAACTATGGCTACACCTTC.

The chain joins TRBV7-9 to TRBJ2-2; D not resolved. The CDR3 spans 15 residues. The V end was cut by 8 bases, the J end by 0 bases, with 13 bases between. Germline V gives CDR1 SEHNR, CDR2 FQNEAQ (reference sequence). CDR3 bases: TGTGCCAGCTCTCTGACGGATCCGAACACCGGGGAGCTGTTTTTT. Amino acids: CASSLTDPNTGELFF.

The rearrangement uses TRBV7-9 and TRBJ2-3; maybe TRBD1 (6 bases). The ends were cut back, 5 bases at V and 0 bases at J, with 12 bases in the middle. The CDR3 loop spans 15 amino acids. Germline CDR1 and CDR2: SEHNR and FQNEAQ (reference sequence). Written as DNA, the CDR3 is TGTGCCAGCAGCGAATGGACAGAGAGCACAGATACGCAGTATTTT. This encodes CASSEWTESTDTQYF.

This clone has a handful of counts. This CDR3 reads CASSSRLGTEAFF. In DNA, the CDR3 is TGTGCCAGCAGTTCCCGTCTGGGCACTGAAGCTTTCTTT. The V gene is TRBV28, the J gene TRBJ1-1; D gene ambiguous. This CDR3 has 13 amino acids. Germline V gene sequence: CDR1 MDHEN, CDR2 SYDVKM. Between the trimmed V and J ends, which lost 4 bases and 4 bases, there was a span of 10 bases.

The chain recombines TRBV6-6 with TRBJ1-5; TRBD1 might be the D (5 bases). Germline loops: CDR1 MNHNY, CDR2 SVGAGI (reference sequence). V shed 6 bases and J shed 2 bases, with 11 bases lying between them. The CDR3 consists of 14 residues. In nucleotides, the CDR3 is TGTGCCAGCAGCCCTCCGGGGGGCAATCAGCCCCAGCATTTT. It translates to CASSPPGGNQPQHF.

The V gene is TRBV7-2, the J gene TRBJ1-1; 12 positions match TRBD1. The CDR3 runs to 17 residues. Trimming removed 1 base from V and 6 bases from J; junction bases left unmatched: 9. Germline V gives CDR1 SGHTA, CDR2 FQGNSA. CDR3: CASSLGGTGGGISEAFF. The DNA of the CDR3 is TGTGCCAGCAGCTTAGGCGGGACAGGGGGCGGTATTTCTGAAGCTTTCTTT.

V usage is TRBV7-9 and J usage is TRBJ1-1, with TRBD1 as a possible D gene (5 bases). CDR3 length: 15 amino acids. Germline CDR1 reads SEHNR; CDR2 reads FQNEAQ (reference sequence). Between the trimmed V and J ends, which lost 5 bases and 0 bases, there was a span of 13 bases. The CDR3 DNA follows: TGTGCCAGCAGCACAGGACTACACCTGAACACTGAAGCTTTCTTT. Amino acids: CASSTGLHLNTEAFF.

This rearrangement joins TRBV5-1 to TRBJ1-4; D possibly corresponds to TRBD1 (5 bases). The V end was cut by 1 base, the J end by 7 bases, with 11 bases between. The CDR3 loop spans 14 amino acids. Germline assignment: CDR1 SGHRS and CDR2 YFSETQ. In DNA, the CDR3 is TGCGCCAGCAGCTTGACCCAGGGAGTTGAAAAACTGTTTTTT. Translating it yields CASSLTQGVEKLFF.

The V call is TRBV5-5, the J call TRBJ2-7; D ambiguous. Germline assignment: CDR1 SGHKS and CDR2 YYEKEE (reference sequence). The CDR3 totals 12 residues. The ends were cut back, 0 bases at V and 7 bases at J, with 8 bases in the middle. The CDR3 DNA reads TGTGCCAGCAGCTTGGTAGGCGGTGAGCAGTACTTC. Protein: CASSLVGGEQYF.

This chain joins TRBV6-5 and TRBJ1-1, with unresolved D. The CDR3 sequence is 13 residues long. Per germline, CDR1 MNHEY and CDR2 SVGAGI. V was trimmed by 11 bases and J by 7 bases, leaving 20 bases between them. The CDR3: CAAHRAGGDEAFF. The DNA of the CDR3 is TGTGCCGCTCATCGGGCAGGCGGGGATGAAGCTTTCTTT.

The rearrangement joins TRBV4-2 to TRBJ1-1; D is unclear. Germline loops: CDR1 LGHNA, CDR2 YNFKEQ. The CDR3 spans 16 residues. V dropped 0 bases and J dropped 1 base, with 12 bases sitting between them. The CDR3 sequence is CASSQERNIKNTEAFF. DNA for the CDR3: TGTGCCAGCAGCCAAGAGAGGAACATCAAGAACACTGAAGCTTTCTTT.

Only a few counts were recorded for this clone. V gene TRBV5-1 combines with J gene TRBJ2-1; 7 nucleotides match TRBD1. Germline V gives CDR1 SGHRS, CDR2 YFSETQ. V was pared by 5 bases and J by 1 base, with 6 bases of the junction left unmatched. The CDR3 loop spans 15 amino acids. The CDR3 nucleotides read TGCGCCAGCAGTCTCCAGGGGGTATCCTACAATGAGCAGTTCTTC. Translating it yields CASSLQGVSYNEQFF.

The rearrangement joins TRBV5-4 to TRBJ2-7; the D is unclear. The V gene lost 0 bases and the J gene lost 6 bases, with 10 bases spanning the gap. The CDR3 is 13 amino acids. Per the germline V gene, CDR1 is SGHNT and CDR2 is YYREEE (reference sequence). The CDR3 is CASSLELMGEQYF. The CDR3 bases are TGTGCCAGCAGCTTGGAACTGATGGGCGAGCAGTACTTC.

This sequence joins TRBV28 and TRBJ1-5, with 10 bases lining up with TRBD1. This CDR3 comprises 17 residues. Germline V CDR1 and CDR2: MDHEN, SYDVKM. Trimming cost V 3 bases and J 8 bases; bases outside gene matches: 13. Here the CDR3 DNA reads TGTGCCAGCAGTTTGGGACCGGGACAGGGGCGCGGCGAGCCCCAGCATTTT. It yields the protein CASSLGPGQGRGEPQHF.

This rearrangement joins TRBV5-1 to TRBJ1-1; unclear D gene. This CDR3 is 14 amino acids long. Between the trimmed V and J ends, which lost 0 bases and 4 bases, there was a span of 10 bases. Germline V lookup: CDR1 SGHRS, CDR2 YFSETQ. CDR3 residues: CASSLGQPTTEAFF. The CDR3 DNA reads TGCGCCAGCAGCTTGGGACAACCGACCACTGAAGCTTTCTTT.

Note on this clone: With a much larger clone just one base away, this may be a read error. The sample holds other DNA sequences that translate to the same CDR3. V usage is TRBV7-9 and J usage is TRBJ2-7, with 7 bases fitting TRBD2. Germline loops: CDR1 SEHNR, CDR2 FQNEAQ (reference sequence). The V and J ends lost 6 bases and 7 bases, in that order; junction bases with no gene match: 9. The CDR3 is 13 amino acids. In DNA, the CDR3 is TGTGCCAGCAGTCCTCGGGGAGGGATGGAGCAGTACTTC. Its translation: CASSPRGGMEQYF.

The chain carries TRBV27 and TRBJ1-5; D may be TRBD1 (6 bases). Germline lookup yields CDR1 MNHEY and CDR2 SMNVEV (reference sequence). Between the trimmed V and J ends, which lost 10 bases and 3 bases, there was a span of 13 bases. The CDR3 contains 13 residues. CDR3 region: CATRGGLNQPQHF. The CDR3 nucleotides read TGTGCCACTAGGGGGGGACTCAATCAGCCCCAGCATTTT.

CDR3 DNA sequence: TGTGCCAGCAGCCCCCTACAGGGCAGGAATGAAAAACTGTTTTTT. Translation: CASSPLQGRNEKLFF. The chain uses TRBV5-5 and TRBJ1-4; D possibly corresponds to TRBD1 (6 bases). The CDR3 has 15 residues. The germline gives CDR1 SGHKS, CDR2 YYEKEE (reference sequence). V lost 4 bases and J 5 bases, leaving 15 bases between the germline ends.

This clone showed up just a few times. The rearrangement links TRBV6-1 to TRBJ1-5; D is ambiguous. With 4 bases removed from V and 0 bases from J, the gap between germline ends came to 4 bases. Looked up from germline, CDR1 is MNHNS and CDR2 is SASEGT. CDR3 length: 13 residues. This CDR3 is CASSVNSNQPQHF. In DNA form, the CDR3 reads TGTGCCAGCAGTGTGAATAGCAATCAGCCCCAGCATTTT.